The 28 T cell receptor beta chains below were found in one sample sequenced in a study of T cells after yellow fever vaccination. In TCRdb, the 5' RACE reads were re-called with MiXCR into one record per CDR3 protein. The repertoire includes about 130,000 distinct CDR3 sequences, 6.5% to 8% of them detected once, and around 2.6% sits in the top ten. The sequencing here drew on CD4+ T cells sorted from PBMCs, taken roughly 10 days after the first yellow fever vaccination. The origin of the receptors is a man aged 18 to 29 who received the YFV17D yellow fever vaccine.

As to this clonotype: A clone one base away is much larger, so this may be a read error. V gene TRBV6-2 or TRBV6-3 combines with J gene TRBJ2-3; the D gene is possibly TRBD2 (6 bases). This CDR3 region has 14 residues. V gave up 10 bases and J gave up 7 bases, with 21 bases separating them. In germline, CDR1 is MNHEY, CDR2 SVGEGT. The CDR3 reads CAIRLRDSGYTQYF. The CDR3 bases are TGTGCCATCAGACTCCGGGACTCCGGTTATACGCAGTATTTT.

The gene calls are TRBV7-6 and TRBJ2-7, with 9 bases identical to TRBD2. V shed 5 bases, J shed 4 bases, and the junction held 9 bases outside the gene matches. The V gene's germline CDR1 is SGHVS and CDR2 FNYEAQ. The length of the CDR3 is 15 residues. This CDR3 reads CASSPGGGAKYEQYF. The CDR3, as DNA: TGTGCCAGCAGCCCGGGCGGGGGGGCGAAGTACGAGCAGTACTTC.

This clonotype occurred many times. The rearrangement joins TRBV5-1 to TRBJ1-1; 7 bases agree with TRBD1. Germline V CDR1 and CDR2: SGHRS, YFSETQ. V was clipped by 4 bases and J by 0 bases; unmatched bases: 9. The CDR3 totals 16 residues. CDR3 sequence (DNA): TGCGCCAGCAGCCCTTACACAGGGGCTATGAACACTGAAGCTTTCTTT. Its protein product is CASSPYTGAMNTEAFF. The variable domain in full, completed from reference TRBV5-1 and TRBJ1-1, reads KAGVTQTPRYLIKTRGQQVTLSCSPISGHRSVSWYQQTPGQGLQFLFEYFSETQRNKGNFPGRFSGRQFSNSRSEMNVSTLELGDSALYLCASSPYTGAMNTEAFFGQGTRLTVV.

The chain links TRBV11-3 to TRBJ2-3; D is possibly TRBD2 (6 bases). The CDR3 totals 16 residues. V lost 5 bases and J 2 bases, leaving 17 bases between the germline ends. The germline V gene encodes CDR1 SGHNT and CDR2 YENEEA. CDR3 sequence reads: CASSPGLLADTDTQYF. The CDR3 coding sequence is TGTGCCAGCAGCCCGGGCTTACTAGCCGACACAGATACGCAGTATTTT.

This clonotype was seen at least ten times. V and J are TRBV6-6 and TRBJ1-2, with D possibly being TRBD1 (5 bases). V shed 6 bases and J shed 5 bases, with 10 bases lying between them. This CDR3 is 12 amino acids long. Per the germline V gene, CDR1 is MNHNY and CDR2 is SVGAGI (reference sequence). CDR3 in amino acids: CASSRDRYGYTF. In DNA form, the CDR3 reads TGTGCCAGCAGCAGGGATCGGTATGGCTACACCTTC.

The sample holds a few counts of this clonotype. This chain links TRBV27 with TRBJ2-7; D not certain. V was cut by 5 bases and J by 3 bases, with 17 bases left in between. Germline V gene data show CDR1 as MNHEY and CDR2 as SMNVEV (reference sequence). This CDR3 has 15 amino acids. The CDR3 coding sequence is TGTGCCAGCAGTCGGGCCCGGCAAGATATCTACGAGCAGTACTTC. Protein: CASSRARQDIYEQYF.

The chain has TRBV7-2 and TRBJ2-3; no clear D gene. Per germline, CDR1 SGHTA and CDR2 FQGNSA. V was pared by 0 bases and J by 5 bases, with 9 bases between. The CDR3 is 14 amino acids. CDR3 residues: CASSLAWVEDTQYF. CDR3 bases: TGTGCCAGCAGCTTAGCGTGGGTAGAAGATACGCAGTATTTT.

This clonotype was seen many times. The chain recombines TRBV5-1 with TRBJ1-4; no reliable D call. CDR3 length: 17 residues. The V and J ends lost 6 bases and 0 bases respectively, with 18 bases between them. Germline V lookup: CDR1 SGHRS, CDR2 YFSETQ. The CDR3 reads CASKRTPDGPTNEKLFF. CDR3 bases: TGCGCCAGCAAACGAACCCCGGACGGACCAACTAATGAAAAACTGTTTTTT.

This clonotype appeared many times. The chain is built from TRBV3-1 and TRBJ1-6; D remains unclear. This CDR3 contains 15 residues. The V end lost 3 bases, the J end lost 5 bases, and 11 bases lay between the germline ends. The germline V gene has CDR1 LGHDT and CDR2 YNNKEL (reference sequence). For the CDR3, the DNA is TGTGCCAGCAGCCAGACGAAAAGCCATAATTCACCCCTCCACTTT. Amino acids: CASSQTKSHNSPLHF.

This clonotype has ten or more counts. The chain employs TRBV6-2 or TRBV6-3 and TRBJ2-6; D is unclear. Germline V gives CDR1 MNHEY, CDR2 SVGEGT. The V gene lost 2 bases and the J gene lost 4 bases, with 6 bases spanning the gap. There are 14 residues in the CDR3. CDR3 residues: CASSYPAGANVLTF. The CDR3 bases are TGTGCCAGCAGTTACCCTGCAGGGGCCAACGTCCTGACTTTC.

This clonotype was counted at least ten times. This chain joins TRBV20-1 and TRBJ1-1, with D maybe TRBD1 (5 bases). The V end was cut by 5 bases, the J end by 10 bases, with 20 bases between. Germline-derived CDR1 and CDR2 are DFQATT and SNEGSKA (reference sequence). The CDR3 is 13 residues long. Written as DNA, the CDR3 is TGCAGTGCTCAACCGGGTCCTCATGGGGGAGCTTTCTTT. It translates to CSAQPGPHGGAFF.

Concerning this clonotype itself: Given a much more abundant clone one base away, this may be a read error. This chain connects TRBV5-1 to TRBJ1-6; perhaps TRBD1 as D (5 bases). Germline CDR1 SGHRS, CDR2 YFSETQ. This CDR3 region has 14 residues. DNA of the CDR3: TGCGCCAGCAGCCCGTTGGGGGGTAATTCACCCCTCCAATTT. This sequence encodes CASSPLGGNSPLQF.

The chain employs TRBV5-4 and TRBJ1-2; D is possibly TRBD1 (5 bases). Germline V gene lookup returns CDR1 SGHNT and CDR2 YYREEE (reference sequence). Trimming cost V 4 bases and J 2 bases, with 18 bases left between them. The CDR3 is 16 amino acids. CDR3 protein: CASSAVQGRTNYGYTF. For the CDR3, the DNA is TGTGCCAGCAGCGCCGTTCAGGGCCGAACGAACTATGGCTACACCTTC.

This clonotype was seen at least ten times. This chain links TRBV10-3 with TRBJ1-2, with 7 positions matching TRBD1. The CDR3 length is 13 residues. Germline CDR1 and CDR2: ENHRY and SYGVKD. V lost 4 bases to trimming and J lost 4 bases; unmatched junction nucleotides: 3. CDR3 in DNA: TGTGCCATCAGTGGGGACAGTTTCTATGGCTACACCTTC. Its translation: CAISGDSFYGYTF.

The table lists this clonotype with many counts. The chain carries TRBV5-8 and TRBJ2-3; D remains unclear. Trimming pared 0 bases from V and 6 bases from J, leaving 14 bases between. Per the germline V gene, CDR1 is SGHTS and CDR2 is YDEGEE. The CDR3 contains 15 residues. The DNA for the CDR3 is TGTGCCAGCAGCTTGGGTTCGGGCCTCGGGGATACGCAGTATTTT. Translating it yields CASSLGSGLGDTQYF.

This clonotype was observed at least ten times. The chain recombines TRBV7-2 with TRBJ2-5, with D hard to call. CDR3 length equals 14 residues. The germline V gene encodes CDR1 SGHTA and CDR2 FQGNSA. The ends were cut back, 4 bases at V and 5 bases at J, with 14 bases in the middle. The CDR3 nucleotides read TGTGCCAGCAGCTCTACCAGAGCTTGGGAGACCCAGTACTTC. Protein: CASSSTRAWETQYF.

In its sample, this clonotype was seen many times. The chain is built from TRBV5-4 and TRBJ2-5; D might be TRBD1 or TRBD2, each matching 6 bases. The CDR3 extends over 11 amino acids. CDR1 and CDR2 from the germline V gene are SGHNT and YYREEE (reference sequence). The V end lost 8 bases, the J end lost 5 bases, and 10 bases lay between the germline ends. The CDR3 DNA reads as TGTGCCAGTAAAGGGGGGGAGACCCAGTACTTC. Protein product: CASKGGETQYF.

This clonotype was picked up a small number of times. The chain recombines TRBV28 with TRBJ2-3, with TRBD2 matching over 8 bases. The CDR3 covers 16 residues. The trim removed 2 bases at V and 4 bases at J, leaving 8 bases unmatched. Per the germline V gene, CDR1 is MDHEN and CDR2 is SYDVKM. Written as DNA, the CDR3 is TGTGCCAGCAGTTTAACACCCAGCGGGGGATCAGATACGCAGTATTTT. It specifies CASSLTPSGGSDTQYF.

This clonotype was seen at least ten times. The chain is built from TRBV20-1 and TRBJ1-2; D is unclear. V shed 0 bases and J shed 8 bases, with 10 bases lying between them. This CDR3 is built from 12 residues. Germline CDR1 reads DFQATT; CDR2 reads SNEGSKA (reference sequence). The CDR3 DNA reads TGCAGTGCTAGAGATCGAGTACTGGGCTACACCTTC. Translating gives CSARDRVLGYTF.

This clonotype has a handful of counts. The rearrangement joins TRBV7-6 to TRBJ1-3; no definite D call. CDR3 size: 15 residues. Per germline, CDR1 SGHVS and CDR2 FNYEAQ. V was cut by 2 bases and J by 0 bases, with 8 bases left in between. CDR3: CASSLMSGSGNTIYF. CDR3 in DNA: TGTGCCAGCAGCTTAATGTCCGGCTCTGGAAACACCATATATTTT.

In its sample, this clonotype was seen many times. The chain couples TRBV9 to TRBJ2-5, with a possible D match to TRBD2 (6 bases). The CDR3 loop spans 14 amino acids. V was cut by 0 bases and J by 3 bases, with 9 bases left in between. Germline V gives CDR1 SGDLS, CDR2 YYNGEE. CDR3 protein: CASSVASGEETQYF. The CDR3 nucleotides are TGTGCCAGCAGCGTAGCTTCGGGGGAAGAGACCCAGTACTTC. The full variable domain, in which reference TRBV9 and TRBJ2-5 provide the parts outside the CDR3, is DSGVTQTPKHLITATGQRVTLRCSPRSGDLSVYWYQQSLDQGLQFLIQYYNGEERAKGNILERFSAQQFPDLHSELNLSSLELGDSALYFCASSVASGEETQYFGPGTRLLVL.

The chain links TRBV6-2 or TRBV6-3 to TRBJ1-2; D is ambiguous. Per the germline V gene, CDR1 is MNHEY and CDR2 is SVGEGT. The CDR3 sequence is 15 residues long. The V gene lost 2 bases and the J gene lost 0 bases, with 10 bases spanning the gap. The CDR3 protein is CASSYSSGANYGYTF. The CDR3 DNA is TGTGCCAGCAGTTACAGCTCCGGGGCTAACTATGGCTACACCTTC.

The V call is TRBV3-1, the J call TRBJ1-1; D unresolved. This CDR3 is 12 amino acids long. Trimming took 4 bases from V and 11 from J, leaving 14 bases between them. From germline, CDR1 is LGHDT and CDR2 YNNKEL (reference sequence). DNA for the CDR3: TGTGCCAGCAGCCTCCCGGGAATCGAGGCTTTCTTT. This codes for CASSLPGIEAFF.

In its sample, this clonotype was seen a few times. V gene TRBV20-1 combines with J gene TRBJ1-3; no reliable D call. Deletions cut 3 bases from V and 4 bases from J, with 10 bases between. Germline CDR1 and CDR2: DFQATT and SNEGSKA (reference sequence). This CDR3 has 13 residues. CDR3: CSARVGRGNTIYF. Here the CDR3 DNA reads TGCAGTGCTAGGGTTGGTCGGGGAAACACCATATATTTT.

Many counts were recorded for this clonotype. V gene TRBV12-5 combines with J gene TRBJ1-5; 7 bases are shared with TRBD1. The V segment lost 6 bases and the J segment 10 bases; nucleotides outside the gene matches: 6. This CDR3 contains 12 residues. The germline gives CDR1 LGHNT, CDR2 FRNRAP. As DNA, the CDR3 is TGTGCTAGTGGGACAGGGTGGGGACCCCAGCATTTT. This sequence encodes CASGTGWGPQHF. Drawing the rest from reference TRBV12-5 and TRBJ1-5, the complete variable domain is DARVTQTPRHKVTEMGQEVTMRCQPILGHNTVFWYRQTMMQGLELLAYFRNRAPLDDSGMPKDRFSAEMPDATLATLKIQPSEPRDSAVYFCASGTGWGPQHFGDGTRLSIL.

Only a few counts were recorded for this clonotype. The chain carries TRBV7-6 and TRBJ2-5; 13 nucleotides agree with TRBD2. Germline CDR1 reads SGHVS; CDR2 reads FNYEAQ. This CDR3 contains 16 residues. The V gene end was trimmed by 4 bases and the J gene end by 7 bases; junction bases not matched to a gene: 9. The CDR3 nucleotides are TGTGCCAGCAGCTCGACTAGCGGGGGGTTGATCGGGACCCAGTACTTC. Translation: CASSSTSGGLIGTQYF.

This clonotype was seen only a few times. The rearrangement links TRBV6-2 or TRBV6-3 to TRBJ2-2; D tentatively fits TRBD1 or TRBD2 (5 bases each). The ends were cut back, 2 bases at V and 4 bases at J, with 11 bases in the middle. There are 15 residues in the CDR3. The germline V gene has CDR1 MNHEY and CDR2 SVGEGT. The CDR3 region has the DNA TGTGCCAGCAGTTACGGTAGAGGGGCCACCGGGGAGCTGTTTTTT. The encoded protein is CASSYGRGATGELFF.

This clonotype was counted at least ten times. The chain links TRBV10-3 to TRBJ1-2; a weak D match, TRBD1 (6 bases). There are 14 residues in the CDR3. The V gene lost 6 bases and the J gene lost 2 bases, with 13 bases spanning the gap. Per germline, CDR1 ENHRY and CDR2 SYGVKD. CDR3 loop: CAIRSTTGNYGYTF. Written as DNA, the CDR3 is TGTGCCATCAGATCGACGACAGGAAACTATGGCTACACCTTC.